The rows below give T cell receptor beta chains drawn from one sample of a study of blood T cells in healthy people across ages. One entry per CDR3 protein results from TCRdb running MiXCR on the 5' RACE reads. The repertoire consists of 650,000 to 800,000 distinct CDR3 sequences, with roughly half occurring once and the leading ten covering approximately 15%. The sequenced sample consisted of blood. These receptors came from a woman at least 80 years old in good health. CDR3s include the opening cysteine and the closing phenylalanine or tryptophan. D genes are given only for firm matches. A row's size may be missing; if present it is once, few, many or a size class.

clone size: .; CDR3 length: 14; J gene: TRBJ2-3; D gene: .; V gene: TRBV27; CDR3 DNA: TGTGCCAGCAGTTCCCAGTCTGGGTTCGATACGCAGTATTTT; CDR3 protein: CASSSQSGFDTQYF
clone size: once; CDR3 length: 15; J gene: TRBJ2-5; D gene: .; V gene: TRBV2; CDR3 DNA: TGTGCCAGCAGTGCCCTTGGGACGGTGGGAGAGACCCAGTACTTC; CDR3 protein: CASSALGTVGETQYF
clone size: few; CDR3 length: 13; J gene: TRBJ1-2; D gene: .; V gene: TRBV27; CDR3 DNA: TGTGCCAGCAGTCCCTCCCTGGGGCCTGGCTACACCTTC; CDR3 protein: CASSPSLGPGYTF
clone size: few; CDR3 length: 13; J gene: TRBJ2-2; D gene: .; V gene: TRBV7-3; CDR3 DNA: TGTGCCAGCAGCTTTGACAGAGCCGGGGAGCTGTTTTTT; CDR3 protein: CASSFDRAGELFF
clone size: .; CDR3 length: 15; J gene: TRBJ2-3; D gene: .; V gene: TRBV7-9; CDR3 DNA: TGTGCCAGCAGCTCTGAAGGGGGGCTCGCAGATACGCAGTATTTT; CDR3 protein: CASSSEGGLADTQYF
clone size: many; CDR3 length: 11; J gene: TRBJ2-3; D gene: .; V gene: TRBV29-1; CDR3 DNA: TGCAGCGTGCGAAAAGAGTATACGCAGTATTTT; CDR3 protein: CSVRKEYTQYF
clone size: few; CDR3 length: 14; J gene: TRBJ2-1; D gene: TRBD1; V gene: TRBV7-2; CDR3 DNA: TGTGCCAGCAGCGGACAGGTTCGGTACAATGAGCAGTTCTTC; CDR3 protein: CASSGQVRYNEQFF
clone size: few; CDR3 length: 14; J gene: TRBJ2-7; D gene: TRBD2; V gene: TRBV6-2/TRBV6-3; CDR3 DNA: TGTGCCAGCAGTTATACTAGCGGAGACTACGAGCAGTACTTC; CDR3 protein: CASSYTSGDYEQYF
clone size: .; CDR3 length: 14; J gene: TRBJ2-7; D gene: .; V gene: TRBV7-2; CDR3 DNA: TGTGCCAGCAGCTTAGACGGGGGGCGGTACGAGCAGTACTTC; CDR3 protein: CASSLDGGRYEQYF
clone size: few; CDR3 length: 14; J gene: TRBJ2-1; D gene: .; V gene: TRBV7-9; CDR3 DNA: TGTGCCAGCAGCTTGGGTACGAGGGTCCATGAGCAGTTCTTC; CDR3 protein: CASSLGTRVHEQFF
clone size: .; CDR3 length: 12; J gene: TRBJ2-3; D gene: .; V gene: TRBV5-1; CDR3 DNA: TGCGCCAGCAGCTTGATGTCAGATACGCAGTATTTT; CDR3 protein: CASSLMSDTQYF
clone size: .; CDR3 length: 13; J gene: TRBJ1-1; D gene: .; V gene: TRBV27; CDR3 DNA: TGTGCCAGCAGATTTCTATCGGGTCTTGAAGCTTTCTTT; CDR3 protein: CASRFLSGLEAFF
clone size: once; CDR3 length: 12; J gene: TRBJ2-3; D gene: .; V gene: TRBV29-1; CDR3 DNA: TGCAGCGTTGAGGCGTCCAAGGATACGCAGTATTTT; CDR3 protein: CSVEASKDTQYF
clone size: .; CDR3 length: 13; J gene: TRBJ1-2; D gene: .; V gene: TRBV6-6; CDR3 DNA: TGTGCCAGCAGTTACCCGACAGCATATGGCTACACCTTC; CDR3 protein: CASSYPTAYGYTF
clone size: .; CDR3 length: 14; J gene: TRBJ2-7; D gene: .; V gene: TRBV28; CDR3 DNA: TGTGCCAGCAGTTTAAGCAGGGGCAGGTACGAGCAGTACTTC; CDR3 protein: CASSLSRGRYEQYF
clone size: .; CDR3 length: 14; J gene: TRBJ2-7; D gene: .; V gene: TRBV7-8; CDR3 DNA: TGTGCCAGCAGCTTGGGTGGGAGCCGGTACGAGCAGTACTTC; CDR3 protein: CASSLGGSRYEQYF
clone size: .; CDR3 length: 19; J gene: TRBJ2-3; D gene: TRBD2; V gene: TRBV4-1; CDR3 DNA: TGCGCCAGCAGCCAAGGTGGACTAGCGGGGGGCTTCCTCACAGATACGCAGTATTTT; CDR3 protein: CASSQGGLAGGFLTDTQYF
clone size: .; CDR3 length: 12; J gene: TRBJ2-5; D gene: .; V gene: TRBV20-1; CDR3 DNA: TGCAGTGCCCCGACCAATGAGGAGACCCGGTACTTC; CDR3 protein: CSAPTNEETRYF
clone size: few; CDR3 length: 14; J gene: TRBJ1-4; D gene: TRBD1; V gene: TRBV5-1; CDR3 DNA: TGCGCCAGCAGCCCGGAGGGACAGGGAGAAAAACTGTTTTTT; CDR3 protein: CASSPEGQGEKLFF
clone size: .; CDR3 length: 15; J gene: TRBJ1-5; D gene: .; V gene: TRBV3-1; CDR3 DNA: TGTGCCAGCAGCCAAAGCGGGGCCGGGGGTCAGCCCCAGCATTTT; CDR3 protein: CASSQSGAGGQPQHF
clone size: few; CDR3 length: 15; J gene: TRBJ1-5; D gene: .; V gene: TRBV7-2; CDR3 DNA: TGTGCCAGCAGCTTCGTAGGGGGGGGCAATCAGCCCCAGCATTTT; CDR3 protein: CASSFVGGGNQPQHF
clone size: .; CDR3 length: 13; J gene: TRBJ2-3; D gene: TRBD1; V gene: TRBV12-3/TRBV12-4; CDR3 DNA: TGTGCCACCCTTGAAGGGGGCCCAGATACGCAGTATTTT; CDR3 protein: CATLEGGPDTQYF
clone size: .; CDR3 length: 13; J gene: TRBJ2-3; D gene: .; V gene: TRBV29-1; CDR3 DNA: TGCAGCGTCTCAACGGGGGCCCCAGATACGCAGTATTTT; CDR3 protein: CSVSTGAPDTQYF
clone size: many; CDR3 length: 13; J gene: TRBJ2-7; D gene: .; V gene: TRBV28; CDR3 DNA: TGTGCCAGCACCCCCGGACAACGACGGGAGCAGTACTTC; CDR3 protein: CASTPGQRREQYF
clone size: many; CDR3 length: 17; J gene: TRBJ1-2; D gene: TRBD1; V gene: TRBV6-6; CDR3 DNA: TGTGCCAGCAGTTACACGGAACAGGGGATCGATAACTATGGCTACACCTTC; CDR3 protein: CASSYTEQGIDNYGYTF
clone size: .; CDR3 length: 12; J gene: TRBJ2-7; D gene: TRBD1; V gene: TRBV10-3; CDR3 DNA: TGTGCCAGCGGACAGGGGGCCTACGAGCAGTACTTC; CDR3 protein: CASGQGAYEQYF
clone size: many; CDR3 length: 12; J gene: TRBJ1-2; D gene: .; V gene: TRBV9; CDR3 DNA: TGTGCCAGCAGCGTAGTTGGTGGCGGCTACACCTTC; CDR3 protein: CASSVVGGGYTF
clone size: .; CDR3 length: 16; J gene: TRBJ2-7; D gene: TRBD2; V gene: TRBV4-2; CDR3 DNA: TGTGCCAGCAGCCAAGAGGTAGCGGGGCCTTACTACGAGCAGTACTTC; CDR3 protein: CASSQEVAGPYYEQYF
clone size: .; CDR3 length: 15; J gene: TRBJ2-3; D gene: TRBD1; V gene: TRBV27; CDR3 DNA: TGTGCCATCGGGACCGGGACAGGGCTTTTTGATACGCAGTATTTT; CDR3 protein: CAIGTGTGLFDTQYF
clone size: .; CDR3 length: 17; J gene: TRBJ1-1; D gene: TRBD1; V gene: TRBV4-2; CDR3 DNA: TGTGCCAGCAGCCAGGAACCGGGACAGGGGCTGAACACTGAAGCTTTCTTT; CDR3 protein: CASSQEPGQGLNTEAFF
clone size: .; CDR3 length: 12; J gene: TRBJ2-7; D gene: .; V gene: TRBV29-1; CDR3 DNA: TGCAGCGTTGACAGGGGACCCTACGAGCAGTACTTC; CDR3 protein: CSVDRGPYEQYF
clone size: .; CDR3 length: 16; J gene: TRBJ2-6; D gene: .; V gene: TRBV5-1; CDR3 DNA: TGCGCCAGCAGCTTGGTTAGGGGTACTGGGGCCAACGTCCTGACTTTC; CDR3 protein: CASSLVRGTGANVLTF
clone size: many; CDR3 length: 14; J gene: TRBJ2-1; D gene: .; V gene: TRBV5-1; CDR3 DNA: TGCGCCAGCAGCTTTAGTCAGGGTGGCGATGAGCAGTTCTTC; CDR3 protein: CASSFSQGGDEQFF
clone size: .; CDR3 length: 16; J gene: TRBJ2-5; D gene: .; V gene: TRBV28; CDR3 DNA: TGTGCCGGCAGTTTGTCCCCCACAGGGATCGAGGAGACCCAGTACTTC; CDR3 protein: CAGSLSPTGIEETQYF
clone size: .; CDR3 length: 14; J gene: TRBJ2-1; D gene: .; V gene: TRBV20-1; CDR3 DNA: TGCAGTGCCCCACCGGCGGGCAGTAGCGATGAGCAGTTCTTC; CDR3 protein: CSAPPAGSSDEQFF
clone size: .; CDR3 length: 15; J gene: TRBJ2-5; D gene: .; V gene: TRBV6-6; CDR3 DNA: TGTGCCAGCAGTCCCCCCGCGGGGACACAAGAGACCCAGAACTTC; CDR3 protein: CASSPPAGTQETQNF
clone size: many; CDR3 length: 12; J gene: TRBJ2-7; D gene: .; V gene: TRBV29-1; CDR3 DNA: TGCAGCGGGAGGACGGATTCCTACGAGCAGTACTTC; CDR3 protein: CSGRTDSYEQYF
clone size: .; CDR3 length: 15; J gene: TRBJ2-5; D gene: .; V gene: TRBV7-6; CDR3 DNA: TGTGCCAGCAGCTTTTCGGGGAGAGGGTCAGAGACCCAGTACTTC; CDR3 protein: CASSFSGRGSETQYF
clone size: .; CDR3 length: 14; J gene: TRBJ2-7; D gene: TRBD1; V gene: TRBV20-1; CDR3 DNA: TGCAGTGCTAGGCCAGGGGGTGTAGACTACGAGCAGTACTTC; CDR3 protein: CSARPGGVDYEQYF
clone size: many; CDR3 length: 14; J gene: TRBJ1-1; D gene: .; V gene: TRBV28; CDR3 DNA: TGTGCCAGCAGTTTAGACAGCCCGAACACTGAAGCTTTCTTT; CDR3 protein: CASSLDSPNTEAFF
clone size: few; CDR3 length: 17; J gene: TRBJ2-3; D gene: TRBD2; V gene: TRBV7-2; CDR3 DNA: TGTGCCAGCAGCCCAAGGACTAGCGGGGCAAACACAGATACGCAGTATTTT; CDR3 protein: CASSPRTSGANTDTQYF
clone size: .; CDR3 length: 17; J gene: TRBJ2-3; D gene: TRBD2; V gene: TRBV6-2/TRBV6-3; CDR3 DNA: TGTGCCAGCAGTTACGACCGGACTAGCGGGAGGATAGATACGCAGTATTTT; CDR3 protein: CASSYDRTSGRIDTQYF
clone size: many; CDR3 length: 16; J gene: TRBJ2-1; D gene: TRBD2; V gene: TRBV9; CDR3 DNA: TGTGCCAGCAGCGCCTCGACTAGCGGGGCATACAATGAGCAGTTCTTC; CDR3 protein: CASSASTSGAYNEQFF
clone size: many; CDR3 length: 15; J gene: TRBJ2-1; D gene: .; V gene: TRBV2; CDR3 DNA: TGTGCCAGCAGTGATCCCGGGCCTGTCTTCTATGAGCAGTTCTTC; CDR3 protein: CASSDPGPVFYEQFF
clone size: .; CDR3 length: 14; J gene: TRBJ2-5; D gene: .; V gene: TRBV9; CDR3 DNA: TGTGCCAGCAGCGTCCCAGAGTGGGCAGAGACCCAGTACTTC; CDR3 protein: CASSVPEWAETQYF
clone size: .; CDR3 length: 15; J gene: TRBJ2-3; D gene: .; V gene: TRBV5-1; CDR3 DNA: TGCGCCAGCAGCACAGGGGACTTTAGCACAGATACGCAGTATTTT; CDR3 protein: CASSTGDFSTDTQYF
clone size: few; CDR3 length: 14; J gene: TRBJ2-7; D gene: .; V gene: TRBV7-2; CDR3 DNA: TGTGCCAGCAGCTCCCGGACTTGGTCCTACGAGCAGTACTTC; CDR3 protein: CASSSRTWSYEQYF
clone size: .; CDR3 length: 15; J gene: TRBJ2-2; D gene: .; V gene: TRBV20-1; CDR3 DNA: TGCAGTGCTAGAGATGCCGGGGTTGGGACCGGGGAGCTGTTTTTT; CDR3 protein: CSARDAGVGTGELFF
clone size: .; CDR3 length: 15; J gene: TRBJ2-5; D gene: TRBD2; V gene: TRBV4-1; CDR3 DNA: TGCGCCAGCAGCCAAGGGGAGGGAACGTACAATGAGCAGTACTTC; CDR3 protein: CASSQGEGTYNEQYF
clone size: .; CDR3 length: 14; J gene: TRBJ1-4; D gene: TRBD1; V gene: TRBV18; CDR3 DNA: TGTGCCAGCTCACCGTCAGGGGGCGCAGATTGGCTGTTTTTT; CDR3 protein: CASSPSGGADWLFF
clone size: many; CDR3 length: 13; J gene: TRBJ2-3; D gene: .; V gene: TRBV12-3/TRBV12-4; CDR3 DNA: TGTGCCAGCAGCCCCTATGTCACAGATACGCAGTATTTT; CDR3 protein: CASSPYVTDTQYF
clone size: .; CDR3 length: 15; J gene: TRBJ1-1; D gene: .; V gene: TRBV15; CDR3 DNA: TGTGCCACCAGCAGAGGAGGGGAGCTGAACACTGAAGCTTTCTTT; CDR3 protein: CATSRGGELNTEAFF
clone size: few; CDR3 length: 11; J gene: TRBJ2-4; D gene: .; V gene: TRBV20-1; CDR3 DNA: TGCAGTGCTAGAGCAGGCCAGGAGCAGTACTTC; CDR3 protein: CSARAGQEQYF
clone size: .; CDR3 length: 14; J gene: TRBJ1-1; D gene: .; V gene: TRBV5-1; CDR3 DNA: TGCGCCAGCAATCTTAGGGCCTCCGGGGTTGAAGCTTTCTTT; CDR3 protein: CASNLRASGVEAFF
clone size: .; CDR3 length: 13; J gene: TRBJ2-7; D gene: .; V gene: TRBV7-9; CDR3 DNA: TGTGCCAGCAGCTCTGGGATCTACAATGAGCAGTACTTC; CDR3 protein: CASSSGIYNEQYF
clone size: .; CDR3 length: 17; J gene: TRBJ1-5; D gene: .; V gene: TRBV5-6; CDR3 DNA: TGTGCCAGCAGCCCGTGGTACGGGGGGGTGGACAATCAGCCCCAGCATTTT; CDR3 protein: CASSPWYGGVDNQPQHF